Listed below are T cell receptor beta chains from one sample, sequenced in a study of PD-1 blockade in classical Hodgkin lymphoma. Generated by immunoSEQ multiplex PCR, the TCRdb table keeps only in-frame clones and is missing some. The profile shows around 28,000 clones, roughly 70% of them singletons. The input for sequencing was peripheral blood mononuclear cells (PBMCs), taken before the second cycle of nivolumab. Receptors were obtained from a human donor with classical Hodgkin lymphoma. Both conserved end residues are part of each CDR3. A D gene is named only where the DNA matches it firmly. Some rows have no size entry. The others give once, few or many, or a class for an expanded clone.

J gene	D gene	clone size	V gene	CDR3 DNA	CDR3 protein
TRBJ1-5	TRBD1	once	TRBV7-2	TGTGCCAGCAGCTTAAAGGGACAGCATCAGCCCCAGCATTTT	CASSLKGQHQPQHF
TRBJ1-4	.	.	TRBV6-6	TGTGCCAGCAGTTCCCCGGAGCAGGGCCGAGGAGAAAAACTGTTTTTT	CASSSPEQGRGEKLFF
TRBJ2-1	.	.	TRBV6-5	TGTGCCAGCAGTTATAGTGCCTATGAGCAGTTCTTC	CASSYSAYEQFF
TRBJ1-2	.	.	TRBV2	TGTGCCAGCAGGGGAGGAGCGGGGTTTAACTATGGCTACACCTTC	CASRGGAGFNYGYTF
TRBJ2-6	.	.	TRBV7-9	TGTGCCAGCAGCTTAGAGTCAGGACAGTCCTTGTTCGTCCTGACTTTC	CASSLESGQSLFVLTF
TRBJ1-5	.	.	TRBV6-1	TGTGCCAGCAGCGACACTGGGGCCCAGCCCCAGCATTTT	CASSDTGAQPQHF
TRBJ2-1	.	once	TRBV15	TGTGCCACCAGCAGAGTCCAGCGGTCATACAATGAGCAGTTCTTC	CATSRVQRSYNEQFF
TRBJ2-1	.	.	TRBV20-1	TGCAGTGCTAGCCCAACCAATGAGCAGTTCTTC	CSASPTNEQFF
TRBJ2-7	.	.	TRBV28	TGTGCCAGCAGGCCCATAGCGGACCTCTACGAGCAGTACTTC	CASRPIADLYEQYF
TRBJ1-1	TRBD1	few	TRBV7-2	TGTGCCAGCAGCCCAGCGGGGACAGGGGGCACTGAAGCTTTCTTT	CASSPAGTGGTEAFF
TRBJ1-2	.	.	TRBV19	TGTGCCAGTAGTATTACAGCAACTAACTATGGCTACACCTTC	CASSITATNYGYTF
TRBJ2-1	.	.	TRBV7-6	TGTGCCAGCAGCTTAGTTAAATCACCACCTATAGGACCCGGTGAGCAGTTCTTC	CASSLVKSPPIGPGEQFF
TRBJ1-6	.	.	TRBV15	TGTGCCACCAGCAGAGCGACAGCGAATTCACCCCTCCACTTT	CATSRATANSPLHF
TRBJ1-5	.	.	TRBV19	TGTGCCAGTAGTCTGCTGAATCAGCCCCAGCATTTT	CASSLLNQPQHF
TRBJ2-3	TRBD2	.	TRBV7-9	TGTGCCAGCACCCAAGCTGAGGCGGGAGGAAGGAATACGCAGTATTTT	CASTQAEAGGRNTQYF
TRBJ2-5	TRBD2	.	TRBV10-3	TGTGCCATCAGTGAAGGACTAGCGGGTCGCCAAGAGACCCAGTACTTC	CAISEGLAGRQETQYF
TRBJ2-7	.	.	TRBV7-2	TGTGCCAGCAGCTTAGCGGAGGGCTACGAGCAGTACTTC	CASSLAEGYEQYF
TRBJ2-1	.	.	TRBV5-1	TGCGCCAGCAGCTTGGGGACGAGGGGGTTGTACAATGAGCAGTTCTTC	CASSLGTRGLYNEQFF
TRBJ2-6	.	.	TRBV6-6	TGTGCCAGCAGCCCCACCTCTGGGGCCAACGTCCTGACTTTC	CASSPTSGANVLTF
TRBJ1-6	.	.	TRBV5-3	TGTGCCAGAAGTTACAGGGTTTACCCCTATAATTCACCCCTCCACTTT	CARSYRVYPYNSPLHF
TRBJ2-7	.	.	TRBV6-5	TGTGCCAGCAGTTACTCGAAACAATACTACGAGCAGTACTTC	CASSYSKQYYEQYF
TRBJ2-2	.	.	TRBV9	TGTGCCAGCAGCGTAGCCGGGGAGCTGTTTTTT	CASSVAGELFF
TRBJ1-1	.	.	TRBV5-4	TGTGCCAGCAGCATTGACTGGAACACTGAAGCTTTCTTT	CASSIDWNTEAFF
TRBJ2-1	.	.	TRBV6-6	TGTGCCAGCCCCACTAGCAATGAGCAGTTCTTC	CASPTSNEQFF
TRBJ2-1	TRBD2	.	TRBV4-1	TGCGCCAGCAGCCAAGATCGAGGGAGGGGTGAGCAGTTCTTC	CASSQDRGRGEQFF
TRBJ2-7	.	.	TRBV23-1	TGCGCCAGCACCGTTAAGCCAGGCCTCTACGAGCAGTACTTC	CASTVKPGLYEQYF
TRBJ2-2	.	.	TRBV6-1	TGTGCCAGCAGTGGTTTCGGGGAGCTGTTTTTT	CASSGFGELFF
TRBJ1-5	.	few	TRBV28	TGTGCCAGCAGGTCCAATCAGCCCCAGCATTTT	CASRSNQPQHF
TRBJ2-1	TRBD1	.	TRBV5-5	TGTGCCAGCAGCTCAACCGGGACAGGCCTCTCCTACAATGAGCAGTTCTTC	CASSSTGTGLSYNEQFF
TRBJ2-3	.	.	TRBV2	TGTGCCAGCAGTGCCTGGGATACGCAGTATTTT	CASSAWDTQYF